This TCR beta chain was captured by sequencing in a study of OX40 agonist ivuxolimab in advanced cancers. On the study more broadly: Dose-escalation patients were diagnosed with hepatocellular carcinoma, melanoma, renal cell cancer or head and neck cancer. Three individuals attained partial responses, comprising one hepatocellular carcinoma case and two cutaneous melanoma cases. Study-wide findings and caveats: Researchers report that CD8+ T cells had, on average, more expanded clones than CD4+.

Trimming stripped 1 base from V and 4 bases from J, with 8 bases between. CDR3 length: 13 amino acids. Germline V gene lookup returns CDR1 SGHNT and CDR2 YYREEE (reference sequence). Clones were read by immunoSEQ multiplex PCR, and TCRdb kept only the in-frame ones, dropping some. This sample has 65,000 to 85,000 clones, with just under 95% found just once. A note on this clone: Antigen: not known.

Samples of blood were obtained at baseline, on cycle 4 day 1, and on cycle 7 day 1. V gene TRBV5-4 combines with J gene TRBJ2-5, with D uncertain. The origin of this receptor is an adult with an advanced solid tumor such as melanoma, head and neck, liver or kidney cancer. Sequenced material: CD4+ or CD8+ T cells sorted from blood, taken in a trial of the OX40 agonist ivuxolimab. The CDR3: CASSLTTRETQYF. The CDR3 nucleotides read TGTGCCAGCAGCTTGACCACACGAGAGACCCAGTACTTC.